These 29 T cell receptor beta chains originate from one sample sequenced in a study of blood T cells in healthy people across ages. Sample-barcoded 5' priming and a J-beta primer mix drove a second PCR of roughly 6 to 12 cycles. TCRdb re-analysed the 5' RACE reads in MiXCR, keeping a single row per CDR3 protein. Found here are roughly 1,800,000 distinct CDR3 sequences, approximately 50% of them singletons; the top ten hold more than 2%. Sequencing was done on a sample of blood. The receptor set was obtained from a woman aged 40 to 50 in good health.

The chain is built from TRBV7-9 and TRBJ2-5, with D tentatively TRBD2 (5 bases). The V end lost 1 base, the J end lost 2 bases, and 17 bases lay between the germline ends. The germline gives CDR1 SEHNR, CDR2 FQNEAQ (reference sequence). The CDR3 is made up of 17 amino acids. CDR3 region: CASSLGRSGLLQETQYF. The CDR3, as DNA: TGTGCCAGCAGCTTAGGAAGAAGCGGTCTGTTGCAAGAGACCCAGTACTTC.

The J gene is TRBJ1-2, the V gene TRBV6-1; no clear D gene. V lost 1 base and J lost 3, with 3 bases in between. Germline CDR1 is MNHNS and CDR2 is SASEGT. CDR3 length: 12 residues. Written as DNA, the CDR3 is TGTGCCAGCAGTGAAGTATACTATGGCTACACCTTC. Residues: CASSEVYYGYTF.

This clonotype was observed a few times. The chain combines TRBV20-1 with TRBJ2-1; D is undetermined. CDR3 length: 15 amino acids. CDR1 is DFQATT and CDR2 is SNEGSKA in the germline V gene (reference sequence). V lost 0 bases and J lost 7, with 16 bases in between. DNA of the CDR3: TGCAGTGCTAGAGATGTTCTGGGTTCGTTAAATGAGCAGTTCTTC. This codes for CSARDVLGSLNEQFF.

The J gene is TRBJ2-5, the V gene TRBV6-5; D assignment may be TRBD1 or TRBD2 (5 bases each). With 4 bases removed from V and 4 bases from J, the gap between germline ends came to 19 bases. Looked up from germline, CDR1 is MNHEY and CDR2 is SVGAGI. The CDR3 is 16 residues long. The CDR3 protein is CASSSDPGLSTETQYF. CDR3 nucleotides: TGTGCCAGCAGTTCTGATCCGGGGCTTTCGACAGAGACCCAGTACTTC.

The chain recombines TRBV9 with TRBJ1-4; no reliable D call. Germline-derived CDR1 and CDR2 are SGDLS and YYNGEE. Between the trimmed V and J ends, which lost 3 bases and 8 bases, there was a span of 14 bases. This CDR3 spans 14 amino acids. The CDR3 loop reads CASSDGLSPEKLFF. CDR3 nucleotide sequence: TGTGCCAGCAGCGACGGACTGTCTCCGGAAAAACTGTTTTTT.

The rearrangement links TRBV7-2 to TRBJ1-6; no clear D. Trimming took 3 bases from V and 14 from J, leaving 8 bases between them. Germline V lookup: CDR1 SGHTA, CDR2 FQGNSA. The CDR3 has 11 amino acids. The CDR3 is CASSFEQSLHF. In DNA form, the CDR3 reads TGTGCCAGCAGCTTCGAACAATCCCTCCACTTT.

The table lists this clonotype with a count of one. J is TRBJ2-1 and V is TRBV24-1, with a weak D call TRBD2 (7 bases). V was shortened by 4 bases and J by 0 bases, with 12 bases between the two germline ends. The CDR3 loop spans 16 amino acids. CDR1 and CDR2 from the germline V gene are KGHDR and SFDVKD. CDR3 protein: CATSERGGSSYNEQFF. The CDR3 DNA is TGTGCCACCAGTGAAAGGGGGGGTAGCTCCTACAATGAGCAGTTCTTC.

The chain couples TRBV24-1 to TRBJ2-1; 8 bases are shared with TRBD2. The CDR3 length is 14 residues. The trim removed 7 bases at V and 10 bases at J, leaving 11 bases unmatched. Germline CDR1 reads KGHDR; CDR2 reads SFDVKD. DNA for the CDR3: TGTGCCACCAGCGGAGGAGCTGCTAGCGGGGAGCAGTTCTTC. Its translation is CATSGGAASGEQFF.

This clonotype was seen only a few times. The chain recombines TRBV7-9 with TRBJ1-2; a possible D gene is TRBD1 (5 bases). V was pared by 5 bases and J by 6 bases, with 19 bases between. The CDR3 extends over 15 amino acids. Germline CDR1 is SEHNR and CDR2 is FQNEAQ (reference sequence). In nucleotides, the CDR3 is TGTGCCAGCAGCCCACCGGGACGGCCGTCGGATGGCTACACCTTC. Translated, it gives CASSPPGRPSDGYTF.

This sequence joins TRBV4-1 and TRBJ1-1; 12 bases are shared with TRBD1. V lost 1 base, J lost 1 base, and 4 bases stayed unmatched. This CDR3 spans 17 amino acids. The V gene's germline CDR1 is MGHRA and CDR2 YSYEKL. The CDR3 sequence is CASSQVGQGAGNTEAFF. The CDR3 region has the DNA TGCGCCAGCAGCCAAGTGGGACAGGGGGCAGGGAACACTGAAGCTTTCTTT.

V and J are TRBV5-1 and TRBJ2-7; TRBD1 matches 9 bases. CDR1 and CDR2 from the germline V gene are SGHRS and YFSETQ. This CDR3 has 15 amino acids. The V segment lost 5 bases and the J segment 2 bases; nucleotides outside the gene matches: 8. CDR3 coding DNA: TGCGCCAGCAGTTACTGGACAGGGGAAACCTACGAGCAGTACTTC. It encodes CASSYWTGETYEQYF.

V usage is TRBV6-5 and J usage is TRBJ2-1; D possibly corresponds to TRBD2 (5 bases). CDR1 is MNHEY and CDR2 is SVGAGI in the germline V gene. Deletions cut 0 bases from V and 12 bases from J, with 9 bases between. The CDR3 is made up of 12 amino acids. The DNA for the CDR3 is TGTGCCAGCAGTTACTCGAGGGAGCGGCAGTTCTTC. Residues: CASSYSRERQFF.

The table lists this clonotype with a few counts. This rearrangement joins TRBV11-2 to TRBJ2-3, with no clear D. The V end lost 2 bases, the J end lost 2 bases, and 8 bases lay between the germline ends. Germline lookup yields CDR1 SGHAT and CDR2 FQNNGV. CDR3 length equals 14 residues. The CDR3 sequence is CASSLLVSTDTQYF. As DNA, the CDR3 is TGTGCCAGCAGCTTATTAGTATCCACAGATACGCAGTATTTT.

This clonotype has just a few counts. This chain links TRBV20-1 with TRBJ2-5; D is perhaps TRBD2 (5 bases). The germline V gene encodes CDR1 DFQATT and CDR2 SNEGSKA (reference sequence). With 0 bases removed from V and 5 bases from J, the gap between germline ends came to 13 bases. This CDR3 has 14 residues. The CDR3 region is CSARDGGSTETQYF. CDR3 in DNA: TGCAGTGCTAGAGACGGTGGGAGTACGGAGACCCAGTACTTC.

The V and J genes are TRBV6-5 and TRBJ2-5; 8 bases agree with TRBD1. This CDR3 is 14 amino acids long. The germline V gene has CDR1 MNHEY and CDR2 SVGAGI. Trimming took 6 bases from V and 1 from J; bases not matched to a gene: 4. The CDR3 loop reads CASRTGAFQETQYF. As DNA, the CDR3 is TGTGCCAGCAGGACAGGGGCTTTCCAAGAGACCCAGTACTTC.

This chain connects TRBV12-3 or TRBV12-4 to TRBJ2-5, with D possibly TRBD2 on 7 matching bases. The CDR3 is made up of 17 amino acids. V was cut by 1 base and J by 2 bases, with 17 bases left in between. In nucleotides, the CDR3 is TGTGCCAGCAGTTTAGGGCGCGGGGGCGACTCACAAGAGACCCAGTACTTC. It translates to CASSLGRGGDSQETQYF.

V and J are TRBV2 and TRBJ2-3; D might be TRBD1 (6 bases). V gave up 8 bases and J gave up 2 bases, with 11 bases separating them. CDR3 length: 13 amino acids. CDR1 and CDR2 from the germline V gene are SNHLY and FYNNEI. CDR3 nucleotide sequence: TGTGCCAGCCCGACAGGACCCACAGATACGCAGTATTTT. It codes for CASPTGPTDTQYF.

The chain joins TRBV4-2 to TRBJ2-5, with TRBD2 matching over 11 bases. The J call is doubtful: the DNA matches TRBJ2-7 better. This CDR3 has 16 residues. Germline V gene sequence: CDR1 LGHNA, CDR2 YNFKEQ. The CDR3 here is CASSLTLAGGSDEQYF. CDR3 DNA: TGTGCCAGCAGCCTCACCCTAGCGGGGGGAAGTGACGAGCAGTACTTC.

The table lists this clonotype with a count of one. The V and J genes are TRBV5-1 and TRBJ1-1; D unclear. The CDR3 runs to 11 residues. Germline CDR1 SGHRS, CDR2 YFSETQ. Trimming removed 2 bases at V and 11 bases at J, with 10 bases between. The CDR3: CASSFSGRAFF. The CDR3 nucleotides are TGCGCCAGCAGCTTTTCGGGTAGGGCTTTCTTT.

The chain combines TRBV6-6 with TRBJ1-4, with D uncertain. The length of the CDR3 is 14 residues. V gave up 4 bases and J gave up 3 bases, with 9 bases separating them. CDR1 and CDR2 from the germline V gene are MNHNY and SVGAGI (reference sequence). CDR3 protein: CASSLGHSNEKLFF. For the CDR3, the DNA is TGTGCCAGCAGTTTGGGTCATTCTAATGAAAAACTGTTTTTT.

Only a few counts were recorded for this clonotype. The V call is TRBV7-2, the J call TRBJ2-3; no definite D call. The V end lost 1 base, the J end lost 2 bases, and 10 bases lay between the germline ends. Germline CDR1 and CDR2: SGHTA and FQGNSA. The length of the CDR3 is 15 residues. CDR3 in amino acids: CASSLGSATTDTQYF. In nucleotides, the CDR3 is TGTGCCAGCAGCTTAGGATCAGCAACCACAGATACGCAGTATTTT. Based on the CDR3 plus reference TRBV7-2 and TRBJ2-3, the full variable domain is GAGVSQSPSNKVTEKGKDVELRCDPISGHTALYWYRQSLGQGLEFLIYFQGNSAPDKSGLPSDRFSAERTGGSVSTLTIQRTQQEDSAVYLCASSLGSATTDTQYFGPGTRLTVL.

J is TRBJ2-7 and V is TRBV27; 7 positions match TRBD1. The germline gives CDR1 MNHEY, CDR2 SMNVEV (reference sequence). The CDR3 has 15 residues. V gave up 5 bases and J gave up 1 base; unmatched junction bases: 8. Here the CDR3 DNA reads TGTGCCAGCAGTCCCGGGACAGAGGTTTCCTACGAGCAGTACTTC. Translation gives CASSPGTEVSYEQYF.

The chain recombines TRBV9 with TRBJ1-2; D call uncertain. V was trimmed by 0 bases and J by 5 bases, leaving 17 bases between them. Germline V gives CDR1 SGDLS, CDR2 YYNGEE. The CDR3 is made up of 16 amino acids. The CDR3 nucleotides are TGTGCCAGCAGCGTAGAGAACAGCCGGGTGGGGTATGGCTACACCTTC. Protein: CASSVENSRVGYGYTF.

The CDR3 region has the DNA TGCGCCAGCAGCCCGGGACCCCTGGGGCAGTTCTTC. It encodes CASSPGPLGQFF. The chain employs TRBV5-1 and TRBJ2-1; D assignment may be TRBD1 or TRBD2 (5 bases each). This CDR3 is built from 12 residues. The germline gives CDR1 SGHRS, CDR2 YFSETQ. V was shortened by 4 bases and J by 12 bases, with 14 bases between the two germline ends.

The rearrangement links TRBV7-2 to TRBJ2-1; 7 bases fit TRBD1. This CDR3 has 15 amino acids. V lost 1 base to trimming and J lost 8 bases; unmatched junction nucleotides: 8. CDR1 is SGHTA and CDR2 is FQGNSA in the germline V gene. For the CDR3, the DNA is TGTGCCAGCAGCTTAGGGGCAGGGGGTAAGGATGAGCAGTTCTTC. Translation gives CASSLGAGGKDEQFF.

This clonotype was counted a few times. The CDR3 coding sequence is TGCGCCAGCAGCAAACAGGTGCGAAATTCACCCCTCCACTTT. It encodes CASSKQVRNSPLHF. This rearrangement joins TRBV4-3 to TRBJ1-6, with a weak D call TRBD1 (5 bases). Deletions cut 5 bases from V and 7 bases from J, with 12 bases between. Germline V gene lookup returns CDR1 LGHNA and CDR2 YSLEER. There are 14 residues in the CDR3.

The chain couples TRBV7-6 to TRBJ2-6; 8 nucleotides match TRBD2. This CDR3 spans 19 amino acids. Germline CDR1 reads SGHVS; CDR2 reads FNYEAQ. V shed 3 bases and J 0 bases; nucleotides not matched to a gene: 10. The CDR3 bases are TGTGCCAGCAGCTTTAGCCAGCGGGGGAGAATCTCTGGGGCCAACGTCCTGACTTTC. Translating it yields CASSFSQRGRISGANVLTF.

The gene calls are TRBV28 and TRBJ2-3; D gene uncertain. The CDR3 has 13 residues. Germline V lookup: CDR1 MDHEN, CDR2 SYDVKM. V dropped 5 bases and J dropped 9 bases, with 15 bases sitting between them. CDR3 protein: CASSIQPRRTQYF. The DNA for the CDR3 is TGTGCCAGCAGTATCCAGCCCCGGAGAACGCAGTATTTT.

This chain links TRBV19 with TRBJ2-1, with D hard to call. Germline CDR1 reads LNHDA; CDR2 reads SQIVND (reference sequence). CDR3 size: 12 residues. V was cut by 7 bases and J by 10 bases, with 14 bases left in between. The CDR3 sequence is CASKRVSGEQFF. CDR3 coding DNA: TGTGCCAGTAAACGGGTTAGTGGAGAGCAGTTCTTC. The full variable domain, rest sourced from reference TRBV19 and TRBJ2-1, is DGGITQSPKYLFRKEGQNVTLSCEQNLNHDAMYWYRQDPGQGLRLIYYSQIVNDFQKGDIAEGYSVSREKKESFPLTVTSAQKNPTAFYLCASKRVSGEQFFGPGTRLTVL.